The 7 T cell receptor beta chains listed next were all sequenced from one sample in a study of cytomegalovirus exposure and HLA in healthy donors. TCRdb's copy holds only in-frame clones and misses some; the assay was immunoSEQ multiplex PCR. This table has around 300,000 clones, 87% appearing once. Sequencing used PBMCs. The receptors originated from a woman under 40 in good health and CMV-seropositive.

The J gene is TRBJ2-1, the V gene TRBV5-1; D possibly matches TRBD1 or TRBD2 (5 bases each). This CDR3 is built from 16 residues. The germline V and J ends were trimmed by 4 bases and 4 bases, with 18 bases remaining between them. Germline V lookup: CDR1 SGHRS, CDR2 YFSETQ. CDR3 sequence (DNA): TGCGCCAGCAGCGGCGCCGGGACCCCACCTTACAATGAGCAGTTCTTC. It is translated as CASSGAGTPPYNEQFF.

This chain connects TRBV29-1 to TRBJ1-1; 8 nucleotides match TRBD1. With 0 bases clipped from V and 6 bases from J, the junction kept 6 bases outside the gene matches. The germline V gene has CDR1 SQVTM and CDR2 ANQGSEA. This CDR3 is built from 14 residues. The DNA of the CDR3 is TGCAGCGTTGAAGACACAGGGGGTCTCGCTGAAGCTTTCTTT. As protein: CSVEDTGGLAEAFF.

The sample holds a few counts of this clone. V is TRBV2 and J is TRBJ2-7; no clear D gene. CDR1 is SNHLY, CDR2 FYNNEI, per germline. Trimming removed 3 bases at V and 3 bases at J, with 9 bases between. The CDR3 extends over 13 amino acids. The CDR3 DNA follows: TGTGCCAGCAGTGATGGTCTCGGCTACGAGCAGTACTTC. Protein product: CASSDGLGYEQYF. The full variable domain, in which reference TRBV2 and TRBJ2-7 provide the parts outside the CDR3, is EPEVTQTPSHQVTQMGQEVILRCVPISNHLYFYWYRQILGQKVEFLVSFYNNEISEKSEIFDDQFSVERPDGSNFTLKIRSTKLEDSAMYFCASSDGLGYEQYFGPGTRLTVT.

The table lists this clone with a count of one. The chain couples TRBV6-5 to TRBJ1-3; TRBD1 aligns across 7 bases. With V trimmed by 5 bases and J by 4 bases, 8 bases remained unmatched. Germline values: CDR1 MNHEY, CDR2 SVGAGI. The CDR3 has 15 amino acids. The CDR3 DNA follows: TGTGCCAGCAGTACGACAGGGTCTAACGGAAACACCATATATTTT. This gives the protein CASSTTGSNGNTIYF.

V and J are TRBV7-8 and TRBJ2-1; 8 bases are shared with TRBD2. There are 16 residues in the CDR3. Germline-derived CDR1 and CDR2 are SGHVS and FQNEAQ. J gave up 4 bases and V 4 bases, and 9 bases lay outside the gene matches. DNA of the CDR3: TGTGCCAGCAGCTCAGCAAGCGGGACTAGATACAATGAGCAGTTCTTC. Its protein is CASSSASGTRYNEQFF. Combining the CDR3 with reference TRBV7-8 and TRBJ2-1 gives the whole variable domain GAGVSQSPRYKVAKRGQDVALRCDPISGHVSLFWYQQALGQGPEFLTYFQNEAQLDKSGLPSDRFFAERPEGSVSTLKIQRTQQEDSAVYLCASSSASGTRYNEQFFGPGTRLTVL.

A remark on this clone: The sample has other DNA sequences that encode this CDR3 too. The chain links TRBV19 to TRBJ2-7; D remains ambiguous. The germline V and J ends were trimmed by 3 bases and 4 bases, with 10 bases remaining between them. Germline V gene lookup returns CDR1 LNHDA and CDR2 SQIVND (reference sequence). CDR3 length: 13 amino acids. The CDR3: CASSIGTAYEQYF. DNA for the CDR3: TGTGCCAGTAGTATCGGAACAGCTTACGAGCAGTACTTC.

The CDR3 region has the DNA TGTGCCAGCAGCTTGGACAGAAGCTATGGCTACACCTTC. Translation: CASSLDRSYGYTF. This chain uses TRBV5-6 with TRBJ1-2; D is unresolved. CDR3 length equals 13 residues. The germline CDR1 and CDR2 sequences are SGHDT and YYEEEE. Trimming shortened V by 0 bases and J by 4 bases, and 7 bases separated the two germline ends.